The sequence of this T cell receptor (beta chain) was determined in a study of T cells in localized non-small cell lung cancer. General study results and limits: Within adjacent lung there appeared a median approximately 60 of the top 100 tumor clones. An association was observed between higher blood T cell density and longer overall survival. Highest T cell clonality was seen in uninvolved adjacent lung, surpassing that measured in tumor. It remains possible that heterogeneity exists, since only one tumor region was sequenced.

For this clone: Its antigen is unknown.

Method: immunoSEQ multiplex PCR; TCRdb's copy keeps in-frame clones and lacks some. In the table there are over 45,000 clones, approximately 80% of which are singletons. The CDR3 has 11 amino acids. The V and J ends lost 6 bases and 8 bases respectively, with 10 bases between them. Looked up from germline, CDR1 is SEHNR and CDR2 is FQNEAQ (reference sequence). The material sequenced was peripheral blood, taken before any cancer treatment. The J gene is TRBJ1-1, the V gene TRBV7-9; D unclear. This TCR was sampled from a man aged 35 to 70 with stage I squamous cell lung carcinoma. The CDR3, as DNA: TGTGCCAGCAGTACTCAGTTAGAAGCTTTCTTT. This codes for CASSTQLEAFF.